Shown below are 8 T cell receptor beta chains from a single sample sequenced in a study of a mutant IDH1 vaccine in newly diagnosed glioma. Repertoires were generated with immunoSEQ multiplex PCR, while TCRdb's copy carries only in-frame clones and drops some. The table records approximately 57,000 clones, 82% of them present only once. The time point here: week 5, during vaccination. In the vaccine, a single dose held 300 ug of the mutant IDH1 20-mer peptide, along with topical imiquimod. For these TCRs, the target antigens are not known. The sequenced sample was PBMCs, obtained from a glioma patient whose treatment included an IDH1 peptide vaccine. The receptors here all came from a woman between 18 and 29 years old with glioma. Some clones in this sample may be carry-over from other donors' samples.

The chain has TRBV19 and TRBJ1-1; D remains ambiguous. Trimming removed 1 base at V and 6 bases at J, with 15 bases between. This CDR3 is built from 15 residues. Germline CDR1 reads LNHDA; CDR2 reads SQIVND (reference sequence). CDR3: CASSIGTRGSSEAFF. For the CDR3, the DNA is TGTGCCAGTAGTATAGGTACACGAGGGAGTTCTGAAGCTTTCTTT. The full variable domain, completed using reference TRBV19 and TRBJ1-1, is DGGITQSPKYLFRKEGQNVTLSCEQNLNHDAMYWYRQDPGQGLRLIYYSQIVNDFQKGDIAEGYSVSREKKESFPLTVTSAQKNPTAFYLCASSIGTRGSSEAFFGQGTRLTVV.

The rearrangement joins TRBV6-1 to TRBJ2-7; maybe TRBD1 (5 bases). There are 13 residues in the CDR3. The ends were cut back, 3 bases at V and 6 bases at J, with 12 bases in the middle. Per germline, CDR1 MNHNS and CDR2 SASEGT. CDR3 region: CASSDGQGREQYF. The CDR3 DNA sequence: TGTGCCAGCAGTGATGGGCAGGGCCGCGAGCAGTACTTC.

The CDR3 here is CASSPTRGPLYGYTF. CDR3 sequence (DNA): TGTGCCAGCAGTCCCACCCGGGGGCCTCTCTATGGCTACACCTTC. The chain employs TRBV27 and TRBJ1-2; D possibly corresponds to TRBD1 (6 bases). CDR3 length: 15 amino acids. The germline V gene has CDR1 MNHEY and CDR2 SMNVEV (reference sequence). Between the trimmed V and J ends, which lost 5 bases and 4 bases, there was a span of 17 bases.

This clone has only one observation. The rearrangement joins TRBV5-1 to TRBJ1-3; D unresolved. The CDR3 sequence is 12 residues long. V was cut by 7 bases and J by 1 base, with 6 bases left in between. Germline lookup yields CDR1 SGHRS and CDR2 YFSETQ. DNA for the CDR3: TGCGCCAGCGGGGAGTCTGGAAACACCATATATTTT. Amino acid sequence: CASGESGNTIYF.

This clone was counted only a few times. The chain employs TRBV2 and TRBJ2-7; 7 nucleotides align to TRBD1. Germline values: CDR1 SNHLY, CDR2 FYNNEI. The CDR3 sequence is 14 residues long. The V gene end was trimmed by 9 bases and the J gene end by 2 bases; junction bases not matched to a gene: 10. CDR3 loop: CASSLQGPTYEQYF. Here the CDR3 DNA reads TGTGCCAGTTCCCTACAGGGGCCCACCTACGAGCAGTACTTC.

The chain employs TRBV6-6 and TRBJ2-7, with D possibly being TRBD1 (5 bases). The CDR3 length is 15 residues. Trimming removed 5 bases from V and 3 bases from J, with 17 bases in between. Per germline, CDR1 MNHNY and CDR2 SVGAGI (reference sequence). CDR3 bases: TGTGCCAGCAGTCCTTGGACAAGGGGATACTACGAGCAGTACTTC. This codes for CASSPWTRGYYEQYF.

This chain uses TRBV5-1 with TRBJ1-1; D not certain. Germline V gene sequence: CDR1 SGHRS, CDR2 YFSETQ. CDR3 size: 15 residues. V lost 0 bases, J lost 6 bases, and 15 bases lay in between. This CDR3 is CASSLAFWGGSEAFF. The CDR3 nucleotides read TGCGCCAGCAGCTTGGCCTTTTGGGGTGGTTCTGAAGCTTTCTTT.

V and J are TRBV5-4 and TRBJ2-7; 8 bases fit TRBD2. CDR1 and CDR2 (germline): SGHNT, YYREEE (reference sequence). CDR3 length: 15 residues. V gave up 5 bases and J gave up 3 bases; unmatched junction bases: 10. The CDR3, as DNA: TGTGCCAGCAGGCACTCGGGAGGGGAGGGCTACGAGCAGTACTTC. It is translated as CASRHSGGEGYEQYF.